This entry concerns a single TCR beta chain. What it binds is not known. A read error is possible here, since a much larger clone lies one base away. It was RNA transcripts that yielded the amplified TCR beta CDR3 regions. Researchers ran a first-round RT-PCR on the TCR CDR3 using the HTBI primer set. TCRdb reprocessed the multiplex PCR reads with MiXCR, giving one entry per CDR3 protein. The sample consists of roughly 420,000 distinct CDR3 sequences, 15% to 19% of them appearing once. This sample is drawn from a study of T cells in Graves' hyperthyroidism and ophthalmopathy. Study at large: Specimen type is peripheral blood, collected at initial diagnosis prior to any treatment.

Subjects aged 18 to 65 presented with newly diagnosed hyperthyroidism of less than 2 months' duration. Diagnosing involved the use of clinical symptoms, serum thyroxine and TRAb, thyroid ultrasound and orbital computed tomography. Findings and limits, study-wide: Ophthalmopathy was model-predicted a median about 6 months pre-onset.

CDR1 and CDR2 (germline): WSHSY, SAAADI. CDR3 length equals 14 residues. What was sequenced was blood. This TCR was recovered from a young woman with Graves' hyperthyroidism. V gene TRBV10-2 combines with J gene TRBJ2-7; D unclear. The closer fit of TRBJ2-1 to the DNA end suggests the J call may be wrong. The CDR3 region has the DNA TGCGCCAGCAGTGAGTTCGGCAGAGGCTACGAGCAGTTCTTC. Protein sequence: CASSEFGRGYEQFF.